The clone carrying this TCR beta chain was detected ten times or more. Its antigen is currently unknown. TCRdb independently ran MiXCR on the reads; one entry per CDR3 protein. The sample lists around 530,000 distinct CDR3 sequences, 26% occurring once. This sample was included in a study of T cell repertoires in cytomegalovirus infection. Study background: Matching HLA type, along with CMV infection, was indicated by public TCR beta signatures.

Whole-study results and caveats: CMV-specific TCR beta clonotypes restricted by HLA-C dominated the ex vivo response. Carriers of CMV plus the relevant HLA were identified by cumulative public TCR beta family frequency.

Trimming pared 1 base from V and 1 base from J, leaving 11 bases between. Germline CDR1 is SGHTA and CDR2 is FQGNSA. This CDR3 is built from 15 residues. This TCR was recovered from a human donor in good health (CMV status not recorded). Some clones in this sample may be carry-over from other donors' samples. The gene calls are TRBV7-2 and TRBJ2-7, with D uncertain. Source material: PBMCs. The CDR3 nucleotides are TGTGCCAGCAGCTTAGATGTTTTTGGTTCCTACGAGCAGTACTTC. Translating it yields CASSLDVFGSYEQYF.